The present T cell receptor (beta chain) was sequenced within a study of glioma-infiltrating T cells. Study-wide background: Sequencing aimed for about 4.5- to 11-fold coverage of about a million peripheral T cells. Study-level points and caveats: Gliomas, especially low-grade, showed above-expected tissue-blood divergence; non-neoplastic patients showed below. Signature shared blood CDR3 motifs were enriched in low-divergence and depleted in high-divergence patients.

Trimming pared 3 bases from V and 4 bases from J, leaving 16 bases between. CDR3 length: 15 amino acids. From germline, CDR1 is LNHDA and CDR2 SQIVND (reference sequence). A note on this clonotype: The target antigen is unknown.

TCR alpha and beta CDR3 regions were amplified from RNA using iRepertoire nested multiplex PCR. In TCRdb, the multiplex PCR reads were re-called with MiXCR into one record per CDR3 protein. Here the sample spans around 350,000 distinct CDR3 sequences, about 40% being singletons. Sequencing input: glioma tissue, nonneoplastic brain tissue, or PBMCs (not recorded which). This clonotype originated in a human donor with low-grade glioma or glioblastoma, undergoing nonglioma brain surgery, or in good health (not recorded which). The gene calls are TRBV19 and TRBJ2-7; D is uncertain. CDR3 protein: CASSISLGKVYEQYF. CDR3 coding DNA: TGTGCCAGTAGTATTTCGCTGGGGAAGGTGTACGAGCAGTACTTC.